These 14 T cell receptor beta chains originate from one sample sequenced in a study of patients and donors after allogeneic stem cell transplantation. Each CDR3 protein gets one entry after TCRdb re-called the RT-PCR reads with MiXCR. The table has fewer than 500,000 distinct CDR3 sequences, 15% to 20% seen once. Sequenced material: blood, either unsorted or a sorted T cell fraction (not recorded which). The receptors were sampled from a human donor who was either an allogeneic HSCT recipient or a stem cell or donor lymphocyte infusion donor (not recorded which). It is not recorded whose cells these are; they may come from a transplant donor.

This clonotype was recorded a few times. The gene calls are TRBV11-3 and TRBJ2-7; D not certain. Germline V gene sequence: CDR1 SGHNT, CDR2 YENEEA. The CDR3 loop spans 10 amino acids. Trimming removed 1 base from V and 9 bases from J, with 4 bases in between. CDR3 amino acids: CASSLGVQYF. CDR3 nucleotides: TGTGCCAGCAGCTTAGGCGTGCAGTACTTC.

In this sample, this clonotype turned up a few times. This chain links TRBV20-1 with TRBJ2-4; D remains ambiguous. The CDR3 totals 15 residues. Germline CDR1 DFQATT, CDR2 SNEGSKA (reference sequence). V was clipped by 3 bases and J by 0 bases, with 12 bases between them. The CDR3 DNA is TGCAGTGCTAGGTTAGGGAATTTAGCCAAAAACATTCAGTACTTC. Translated: CSARLGNLAKNIQYF.

The sample holds many counts of this clonotype. The gene calls are TRBV29-1 and TRBJ2-4; a possible D gene is TRBD2 (5 bases). V shed 0 bases and J shed 4 bases, with 22 bases lying between them. The length of the CDR3 is 18 residues. The germline gives CDR1 SQVTM, CDR2 ANQGSEA. CDR3 sequence (DNA): TGCAGCGTTGAAGATGATTCTGACTTCACGGGAAGGAAAAACATTCAGTACTTC. It yields the protein CSVEDDSDFTGRKNIQYF.

The chain is built from TRBV11-3 and TRBJ1-5, with 8 bases matching TRBD1. The CDR3 spans 16 residues. The J segment lost 5 bases and the V segment lost 1 base, leaving 7 bases of the junction unmatched. CDR1 and CDR2 from the germline V gene are SGHNT and YENEEA. The DNA for the CDR3 is TGTGCCAGCAGCTTAGGGGGACAGGTAAAGGATCAGCCCCAGCATTTT. The encoded protein is CASSLGGQVKDQPQHF.

The chain couples TRBV27 to TRBJ1-6, with a possible D match to TRBD1 (6 bases). V gave up 2 bases and J gave up 0 bases, with 11 bases separating them. CDR3 length: 17 residues. In germline, CDR1 is MNHEY, CDR2 SMNVEV (reference sequence). The CDR3 sequence is CASSLKDSSSYNSPLHF. The DNA of the CDR3 is TGTGCCAGCAGTTTAAAGGACAGCAGCTCCTATAATTCACCCCTCCACTTT.

In this sample, this clonotype turned up a few times. The rearrangement uses TRBV7-8 and TRBJ1-4, with D possibly matching TRBD1 (5 bases). The CDR3 length is 13 residues. V lost 3 bases and J lost 8, with 10 bases in between. Germline V lookup: CDR1 SGHVS, CDR2 FQNEAQ. This chain's CDR3 is CASSFWRDEKLFF. As DNA, the CDR3 is TGTGCCAGCAGCTTTTGGCGGGACGAAAAACTGTTTTTT. The complete variable domain, with remaining parts taken from reference TRBV7-8 and TRBJ1-4, reads GAGVSQSPRYKVAKRGQDVALRCDPISGHVSLFWYQQALGQGPEFLTYFQNEAQLDKSGLPSDRFFAERPEGSVSTLKIQRTQQEDSAVYLCASSFWRDEKLFFGSGTQLSVL.

This clonotype has only a few counts. The genes are TRBV2 and TRBJ2-7; D is undetermined. CDR1 is SNHLY and CDR2 is FYNNEI in the germline V gene. V lost 7 bases to trimming and J lost 0 bases, with 10 bases between them. This CDR3 has 13 residues. The CDR3 bases are TGTGCCAGCAACCGAAGGAGCTCCTACGAGCAGTACTTC. Protein product: CASNRRSSYEQYF.

There are a few counts of this clonotype. This sequence joins TRBV11-3 and TRBJ2-2; D unclear. V was clipped by 4 bases and J by 4 bases, with 16 bases between them. The V gene's germline CDR1 is SGHNT and CDR2 YENEEA. The CDR3 sequence is 16 residues long. CDR3 loop: CASSSSPDRFTGELFF. Here the CDR3 DNA reads TGTGCCAGCAGCTCTTCTCCGGACCGATTCACCGGGGAGCTGTTTTTT.

The chain employs TRBV5-5 and TRBJ2-5; D is perhaps TRBD1 (5 bases). V was cut by 1 base and J by 1 base, with 17 bases left in between. CDR3 length: 17 residues. CDR1 and CDR2 from the germline V gene are SGHKS and YYEKEE (reference sequence). CDR3 in amino acids: CASSLLDSQITQETQYF. The CDR3 DNA is TGTGCCAGCAGCTTGTTAGACAGCCAAATCACCCAAGAGACCCAGTACTTC.

This clonotype was found a few times. The genes are TRBV4-1 and TRBJ1-1; 9 nucleotides match TRBD1. In germline, CDR1 is MGHRA, CDR2 YSYEKL. The length of the CDR3 is 15 residues. V lost 4 bases, J lost 2 bases, and 5 bases stayed unmatched. The CDR3 coding sequence is TGCGCCAGCAGCCGGAGACAGGGGGGCAACACTGAAGCTTTCTTT. Translation: CASSRRQGGNTEAFF.

This clonotype was seen more than once but under ten times. The rearrangement links TRBV5-1 to TRBJ2-5, with D possibly matching TRBD2 (5 bases). This CDR3 has 14 residues. The V end lost 3 bases, the J end lost 2 bases, and 11 bases lay between the germline ends. Germline CDR1 reads SGHRS; CDR2 reads YFSETQ. The CDR3 nucleotides read TGCGCCAGCAGCTGGGAACTAGGACAAGAGACCCAGTACTTC. Its translation: CASSWELGQETQYF.

This clonotype was picked up many times. The CDR3 sequence is CASTANTGELFF. The DNA for the CDR3 is TGCGCCAGCACAGCGAACACCGGGGAGCTGTTTTTT. The genes are TRBV5-1 and TRBJ2-2; no firm D call. This CDR3 has 12 amino acids. V dropped 6 bases and J dropped 0 bases, with 3 bases sitting between them. The germline gives CDR1 SGHRS, CDR2 YFSETQ.

The chain is built from TRBV5-1 and TRBJ1-5; D gene ambiguous. V gave up 2 bases and J gave up 6 bases, with 9 bases separating them. The CDR3 is 13 amino acids. The germline V gene encodes CDR1 SGHRS and CDR2 YFSETQ. CDR3 protein: CASSFLQPQPQHF. The CDR3 coding sequence is TGCGCCAGCAGCTTTCTCCAGCCTCAGCCCCAGCATTTT. Based on the CDR3 plus reference TRBV5-1 and TRBJ1-5, the full variable domain is KAGVTQTPRYLIKTRGQQVTLSCSPISGHRSVSWYQQTPGQGLQFLFEYFSETQRNKGNFPGRFSGRQFSNSRSEMNVSTLELGDSALYLCASSFLQPQPQHFGDGTRLSIL.

This clonotype was seen a single time. This rearrangement joins TRBV29-1 to TRBJ1-5, with D possibly matching TRBD1 (6 bases). V lost 6 bases and J lost 6, with 18 bases in between. This CDR3 has 14 residues. Germline V gene lookup returns CDR1 SQVTM and CDR2 ANQGSEA. CDR3 nucleotide sequence: TGCAGCGTCCTCCGGCGGGGGGCGGGTCAGCCCCAGCATTTT. It specifies CSVLRRGAGQPQHF. Full variable domain (rest looked up from reference TRBV29-1 and TRBJ1-5): SAVISQKPSRDICQRGTSLTIQCQVDSQVTMMFWYRQQPGQSLTLIATANQGSEATYESGFVIDKFPISRPNLTFSTLTVSNMSPEDSSIYLCSVLRRGAGQPQHFGDGTRLSIL.